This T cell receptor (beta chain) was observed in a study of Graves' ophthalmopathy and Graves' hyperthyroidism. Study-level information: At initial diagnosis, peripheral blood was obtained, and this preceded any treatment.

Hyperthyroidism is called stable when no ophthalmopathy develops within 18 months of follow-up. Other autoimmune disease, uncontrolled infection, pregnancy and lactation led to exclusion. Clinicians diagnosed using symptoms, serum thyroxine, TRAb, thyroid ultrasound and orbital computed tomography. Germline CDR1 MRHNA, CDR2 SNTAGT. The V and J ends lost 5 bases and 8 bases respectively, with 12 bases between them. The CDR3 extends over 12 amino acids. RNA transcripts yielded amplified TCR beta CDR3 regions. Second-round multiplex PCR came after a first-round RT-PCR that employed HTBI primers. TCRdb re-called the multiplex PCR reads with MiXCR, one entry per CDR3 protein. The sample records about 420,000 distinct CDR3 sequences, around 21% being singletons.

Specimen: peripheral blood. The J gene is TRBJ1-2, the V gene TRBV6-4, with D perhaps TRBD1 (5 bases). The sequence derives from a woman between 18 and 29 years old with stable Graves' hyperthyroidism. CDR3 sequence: CASSHRNMGYTF. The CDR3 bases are TGTGCCAGCAGTCACAGGAATATGGGCTACACCTTC.